What follows are 6 T cell receptor beta chains derived from one specimen sequenced in a study of CD8 T cells in ankylosing spondylitis. Each CDR3 protein gets one entry after TCRdb re-called the 5' RACE reads with MiXCR. This sample has around 320,000 distinct CDR3 sequences; 20% to 25% occur once, and the top ten carry 3.5%. Input material: blood, either unsorted or a sorted T cell fraction (not recorded which). These TCRs come from a female donor with ankylosing spondylitis or in good health (not recorded which).

The chain uses TRBV20-1 and TRBJ2-3; 9 positions match TRBD2. CDR1 is DFQATT, CDR2 SNEGSKA, per germline (reference sequence). J gave up 0 bases and V 7 bases, and 5 bases lay outside the gene matches. This CDR3 has 14 residues. Written as DNA, the CDR3 is TGCAGTGTTACCGGGACTAGCAGCACAGATACGCAGTATTTT. As protein: CSVTGTSSTDTQYF.

This clonotype has ten or more counts. The rearrangement links TRBV6-2 or TRBV6-3 to TRBJ1-1; no reliable D call. The length of the CDR3 is 13 residues. V lost 2 bases, J lost 4 bases, and 8 bases lay in between. CDR1 and CDR2 (germline): MNHEY, SVGEGT. CDR3 bases: TGTGCCAGCAGTTACGCAACAGCCACTGAAGCTTTCTTT. Translation: CASSYATATEAFF.

This clonotype was observed a few times. The chain joins TRBV20-1 to TRBJ2-7; 9 nucleotides align to TRBD2. Germline V lookup: CDR1 DFQATT, CDR2 SNEGSKA (reference sequence). The CDR3 is 15 residues long. V was pared by 1 base and J by 5 bases, with 9 bases of the junction left unmatched. CDR3 sequence: CSARGKGLAGNEQYF. The CDR3, as DNA: TGCAGTGCTAGAGGAAAGGGTCTAGCGGGGAACGAGCAGTACTTC.

This clonotype was counted between two and nine times. This chain links TRBV29-1 with TRBJ1-1; maybe TRBD1 (6 bases). The V and J ends lost 4 bases and 6 bases respectively, with 12 bases between them. CDR3 length: 12 residues. CDR1 and CDR2 from the germline V gene are SQVTM and ANQGSEA. The CDR3 nucleotides read TGCAGCGTTGTTACAGGGATCCCTGAAGCTTTCTTT. Translating it yields CSVVTGIPEAFF.

This clonotype has a count of ten or more. This chain links TRBV5-1 with TRBJ1-5, with D perhaps TRBD1 (6 bases). V lost 3 bases to trimming and J lost 10 bases, with 14 bases between them. Germline V CDR1 and CDR2: SGHRS, YFSETQ. The CDR3 length is 13 residues. The CDR3, as DNA: TGCGCCAGCAGCTCCACAGGGAGTAGACCCCAGCATTTT. This translates into CASSSTGSRPQHF.

At least ten counts were recorded for this clonotype. Relative to the germline gene, one junction end is altered; a read error may explain this. The gene calls are TRBV4-3 and TRBJ2-7; maybe TRBD1 (5 bases). Germline-derived CDR1 and CDR2 are LGHNA and YSLEER. The CDR3 runs to 13 residues. CDR3 residues: CASSQVRGYEQYF. The CDR3 DNA follows: TGTGCCAGCAGCCAAGTTAGGGGTTACGAGCAGTACTTC.